The clone carrying this T cell receptor (beta chain) was observed at least ten times. Germline trimming cut 2 bases from V and 4 bases from J; bases unmatched to any gene: 7. Per the germline V gene, CDR1 is SNHLY and CDR2 is FYNNEI. The length of the CDR3 is 16 residues. The data were obtained in a study of molecular identifiers for immune sequencing clone quantification. TCRdb redid the calling of the PCR reads with MiXCR, one entry per CDR3 protein. The data show about 640,000 distinct CDR3 sequences, with just under 20% seen just once and 0.85% held by the top ten. Material: naive CD8+ T cells from blood, with Jurkat cell RNA spiked in. Subset defined: FACS-sorted CD8+CD4-CCR7+CD45RA+ naive T cells. This receptor was taken from a human donor in good health. Some libraries in this study had Jurkat cell RNA spiked in. The chain combines TRBV2 with TRBJ2-3, with 9 bases lining up with TRBD2. The CDR3 sequence is CASSEPSGEAADTQYF. CDR3 sequence (DNA): TGTGCCAGCAGTGAACCTAGCGGGGAGGCGGCAGATACGCAGTATTTT.